The rows below give T cell receptor beta chains drawn from one sample of a study of PD-1 blockade in classical Hodgkin lymphoma. Sequenced by immunoSEQ multiplex PCR; TCRdb stores in-frame clones only, minus some. Here the sample spans about 98,000 clones, about four fifths being singletons. The sample was peripheral blood mononuclear cells (PBMCs), taken before the second cycle of nivolumab. These TCRs come from a human donor with classical Hodgkin lymphoma. CDR3s include the opening cysteine and the closing phenylalanine or tryptophan. Each record gives: J gene, clone size, D gene, V gene, CDR3 length, CDR3 DNA, CDR3 protein. The D gene is left open where the match is weak. Clone sizes are given selectively: once, few, many, or a class where the clone is expanded.

TRBJ2-2	once	.	TRBV23-1	18	TGCGCCAGCAGACGGACCCCCTTGATCGGGTCGAACACCGGGGAGCTGTTTTTT	CASRRTPLIGSNTGELFF
TRBJ1-2	.	.	TRBV7-9	15	TGTGCCAGCAGCCGGGCTGGAGGGGAGTCCTATGGCTACACCTTC	CASSRAGGESYGYTF
TRBJ1-1	.	.	TRBV5-1	13	TGCGCCAGCAGCTTCCAGGAGGGCACTGAAGCTTTCTTT	CASSFQEGTEAFF
TRBJ1-1	.	.	TRBV27	15	TGTGCCAGCAGTGCCCCGGCGCAAGGGGCGACTGAAGCTTTCTTT	CASSAPAQGATEAFF
TRBJ2-7	once	.	TRBV5-4	14	TGTGCCAGCAGCCTCGGAGGTAGCTTCTACGAGCAGTACTTC	CASSLGGSFYEQYF
TRBJ2-1	.	TRBD2	TRBV6-5	13	TGTGCCAGCGCAGGAGCGGGAGGGGGTGAGCAGTTCTTC	CASAGAGGGEQFF
TRBJ2-3	few	TRBD2	TRBV6-5	15	TGTGCCAGCAGTTACAGGGCGGGAGTGGCGGATACGCAGTATTTT	CASSYRAGVADTQYF
TRBJ2-5	.	TRBD2	TRBV28	15	TGTGCCAGCAGTCCAAGCAGCGGGAGTGGCGAGACCCAGTACTTC	CASSPSSGSGETQYF
TRBJ1-1	.	.	TRBV29-1	13	TGCAGCGTTGATGCGGGCGCGGACACTGAAGCTTTCTTT	CSVDAGADTEAFF
TRBJ2-1	.	.	TRBV29-1	11	TGCAGCGTGGGCCCCCACAATGAGCAGTTCTTC	CSVGPHNEQFF
TRBJ2-6	.	TRBD1	TRBV5-1	16	TGCGCCAGCAGCCCCCAGGGGGCCTCTGGGGCCAACGTCCTGACTTTC	CASSPQGASGANVLTF
TRBJ2-3	.	TRBD2	TRBV6-5	13	TGTGCCAGCAGTAAGGGACTAGCCGATACGCAGTATTTT	CASSKGLADTQYF
TRBJ1-1	.	TRBD1	TRBV7-2	15	TGTGCCAGCAGCTTAACTACAGGGGGAAACACTGAAGCTTTCTTT	CASSLTTGGNTEAFF
TRBJ1-2	.	.	TRBV29-1	13	TGCAGCGTTGGGGCAGACACTAACTATGGCTACACCTTC	CSVGADTNYGYTF
TRBJ2-3	.	TRBD1	TRBV6-4	15	TGTGCCAGCAGTTCGTGGGGACAGCTCACAGATACGCAGTATTTT	CASSSWGQLTDTQYF
TRBJ1-5	.	.	TRBV6-1	14	TGTGCCAGCAGTGAAACCCCAGGGCCACAGCCCCAGCATTTT	CASSETPGPQPQHF
TRBJ2-5	.	TRBD1	TRBV5-1	15	TGCGCCAGCAGCAGCGGGACAGGGGAGACCCCCCCCCAGTACTTC	CASSSGTGETPPQYF
TRBJ2-2	.	.	TRBV11-3	17	TGTGCCAGCAGCTTTAACCCACTACAGGGTTCGGCCGGGGAGCTGTTTTTT	CASSFNPLQGSAGELFF
TRBJ1-2	.	TRBD1	TRBV5-1	14	TGCGCCAGCAGCGTGGACAGGGGGCGCGAAGGCTACACCTTC	CASSVDRGREGYTF
TRBJ2-7	.	TRBD2	TRBV18	15	TGTGCCAGCTCAACCAGCGGCCTAGCGGGTTACGAGCAGTACTTC	CASSTSGLAGYEQYF
TRBJ1-4	.	TRBD1	TRBV5-8	13	TGTGCCAGCAGCTTCGGGACAGTTGAAAAACTGTTTTTT	CASSFGTVEKLFF
TRBJ1-4	.	.	TRBV2	14	TGTGCCAGCCACGCCCGGCTCACTAATGAAAAACTGTTTTTT	CASHARLTNEKLFF
TRBJ2-1	few	.	TRBV10-3	14	TGTGCCATCAGTGAGGTGGGAGGAGGCAATGAGCAGTTCTTC	CAISEVGGGNEQFF
TRBJ1-1	.	.	TRBV30	14	TGTGCCTGGAGTGTAATAGGCAGGGAGACTGAAGCTTTCTTT	CAWSVIGRETEAFF
TRBJ2-5	.	.	TRBV4-1	15	TGCGCCAGCAGCCAAGCAGCAGGGGACCAAGAGACCCAGTACTTC	CASSQAAGDQETQYF
TRBJ1-5	few	TRBD1	TRBV28	14	TGTGCCAGCAGTTTTACAGGGGCCGGTCAGCCCCAGCATTTT	CASSFTGAGQPQHF
TRBJ2-1	.	TRBD2	TRBV19	14	TGTGCCAGTCAAACTAGCGGCTCCTACAATGAGCAGTTCTTC	CASQTSGSYNEQFF
TRBJ2-5	.	TRBD2	TRBV27	14	TGTGCCAGCAGGGGCCACTCGGGAGGGGAGACCCAGTACTTC	CASRGHSGGETQYF
TRBJ2-7	.	.	TRBV28	15	TGTGCCAGCAGTTTGCTCGGGACACCTCCTCTTGGGCAGTACTTC	CASSLLGTPPLGQYF
TRBJ2-1	.	.	TRBV9	12	TGTGCCAGTGGGGATTACCAAAGTGAGCAGTTCTTC	CASGDYQSEQFF
TRBJ1-5	.	.	TRBV6-1	13	TGTGCCAGCAGTGAAATACTGAATCAGCCCCAGCATTTT	CASSEILNQPQHF
TRBJ1-4	.	.	TRBV7-9	15	TGTGCCAGCAGGTCAAACCGGGGAACTAATGAAAAACTGTTTTTT	CASRSNRGTNEKLFF
TRBJ2-3	.	TRBD2	TRBV4-3	16	TGCGCCAGCAGCCAAGATCTAGCGGGAGGTACAGATACGCAGTATTTT	CASSQDLAGGTDTQYF
TRBJ2-7	.	.	TRBV11-3	13	TGTGCCAGCAGCTTCCCCCCTGAGGAGCGGCAGTACTTC	CASSFPPEERQYF
TRBJ2-1	few	.	TRBV28	14	TGTGCCAGCAGTTTACGCTTCGGTAGGAATGAGCAGTTCTTC	CASSLRFGRNEQFF
TRBJ2-7	.	TRBD1	TRBV7-8	15	TGTGCCAGCAGCAACCGGGACAGGGCCTTGGGCGAGCAGTACTTC	CASSNRDRALGEQYF
TRBJ2-3	.	.	TRBV7-9	11	TGTGCCAGCAAGGGCCCAGATACGCAGTATTTT	CASKGPDTQYF
TRBJ2-1	.	.	TRBV9	14	TGTGCCAGCAGCGTAGAGGGCAGTTACAATGAGCAGTTCTTC	CASSVEGSYNEQFF
TRBJ2-2	.	.	TRBV19	15	TGTGCCAGTAGTATATGGGCCGCGGGCACCGGGGAGCTGTTTTTT	CASSIWAAGTGELFF
TRBJ1-1	few	.	TRBV11-2	12	TGTGCCGGAAAAGGGGTGGACACTGAAGCTTTCTTT	CAGKGVDTEAFF
TRBJ2-1	.	.	TRBV29-1	12	TGCAGCGTTGTGGGGGGAGTCCGTGAGCAGTTCTTC	CSVVGGVREQFF
TRBJ2-5	.	.	TRBV7-8	17	TGTGCCAGCAGCTTACGAGGCCGGGCCGGGGTAGGAGAGACCCAGTACTTC	CASSLRGRAGVGETQYF
TRBJ1-1	.	.	TRBV5-1	14	TGCGCCAGCAGCTCAGGAGGTGGGGACACTGAAGCTTTCTTT	CASSSGGGDTEAFF
TRBJ2-1	.	TRBD2	TRBV7-9	17	TGTGCCAGCAGCTTAGCGGGAGGGTGGGGACTCTACAATGAGCAGTTCTTC	CASSLAGGWGLYNEQFF
TRBJ1-1	.	.	TRBV30	14	TGTGCCTGGAGCAAGTCGCAGTTGAACACTGAAGCTTTCTTT	CAWSKSQLNTEAFF
TRBJ2-6	.	TRBD2	TRBV27	19	TGTGCCAGCAGGCGGGCGGGCGGGCCGGGACTATCTGGGGCCAACGTCCTGACTTTC	CASRRAGGPGLSGANVLTF
TRBJ2-1	.	.	TRBV2	15	TGTGCCAGCAGTGAAGTTCCGGGGTCGATTGGGGAGCAGTTCTTC	CASSEVPGSIGEQFF
TRBJ1-1	.	.	TRBV6-5	14	TGTGCCAGCCGGTCGGGGGTTAGGAACACTGAAGCTTTCTTT	CASRSGVRNTEAFF
TRBJ2-1	many	TRBD2	TRBV6-5	15	TGTGCCAGCAGGCCCGCCGGGGGAGGGCTCGGTGAGCAGTTCTTC	CASRPAGGGLGEQFF
TRBJ2-1	.	TRBD2	TRBV10-3	13	TGTGCCATCAAACGACTAGCGGGAGGTGAGCAGTTCTTC	CAIKRLAGGEQFF
TRBJ2-7	.	TRBD2	TRBV10-1	15	TGCGCCAGCAGTCAACCGGGTAGCGGGAGCCACGAGCAGTACTTC	CASSQPGSGSHEQYF
TRBJ2-6	.	.	TRBV7-3	13	TGTGCCAGCAGGCCCAACGGGGCCAACGTCCTGACTTTC	CASRPNGANVLTF
TRBJ2-3	.	.	TRBV7-9	15	TGTGCCAGCAGCTTAGAAGGCAGAGACACAGATACGCAGTATTTT	CASSLEGRDTDTQYF
TRBJ2-4	once	.	TRBV28	16	TGTGCCAGCAGTTCCCTTGGGGCACTAGCCAAAAACATTCAGTACTTC	CASSSLGALAKNIQYF